This TCR beta chain was found in a study of regulatory T cells in long-lasting Graves disease. Germline V lookup: CDR1 SQVTM, CDR2 ANQGSEA. The CDR3 spans 12 residues. The V and J ends lost 7 bases and 0 bases respectively, with 10 bases between them. Stated time point: persistent/refractory GD, antithyroid drugs over 5 years with positive TRAb. Construction of the TCR library relied on RNA isolated from PBMCs. The authors diagnosed Graves' disease using American Thyroid Association guidelines. In Xi'an, China, an endocrinology department was the source of patients. This clonotype showed up many times. Construction of the TCR beta libraries employed iRepertoire HTBI primers in conjunction with Arm-PCR of CDR3 regions. Per the authors' pipeline: The identification of 62 TRBV and roughly 14 TRBJ segments was made across samples. One entry per CDR3 protein, called by TCRdb with MiXCR from the multiplex PCR reads. The V and J calls were determined by TCRdb, not by the authors. The data contain under 500,000 distinct CDR3 sequences, less than 25% of them singletons.

The clonotype comes from a female donor with Graves disease. This sequence joins TRBV29-1 and TRBJ2-7; D may be TRBD2 (6 bases). The sequenced sample was peripheral blood mononuclear cells (PBMCs), obtained when the disease was refractory, from a patient treated with antithyroid drugs. CDR3 loop: CSAAGGSYEQYF. For the CDR3, the DNA is TGCAGCGCGGCCGGGGGCTCCTACGAGCAGTACTTC.